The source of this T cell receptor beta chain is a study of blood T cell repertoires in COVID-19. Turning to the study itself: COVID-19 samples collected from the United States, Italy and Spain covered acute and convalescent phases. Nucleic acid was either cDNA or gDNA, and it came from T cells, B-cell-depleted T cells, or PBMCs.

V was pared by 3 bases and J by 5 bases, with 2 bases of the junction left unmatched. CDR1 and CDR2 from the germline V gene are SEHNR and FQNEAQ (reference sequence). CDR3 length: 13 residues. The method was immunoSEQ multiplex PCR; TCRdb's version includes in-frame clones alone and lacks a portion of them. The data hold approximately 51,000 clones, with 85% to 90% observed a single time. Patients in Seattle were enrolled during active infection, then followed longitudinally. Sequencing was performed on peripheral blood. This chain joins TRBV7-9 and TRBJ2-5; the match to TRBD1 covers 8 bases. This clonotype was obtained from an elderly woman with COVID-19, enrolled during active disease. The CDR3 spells CASSFRDRETQYF. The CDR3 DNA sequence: TGTGCCAGCAGCTTCAGGGACAGGGAGACCCAGTACTTC.